Sequencing of this TCR beta chain was carried out in a study of blood T cell repertoires in COVID-19. Across the study: T cells, B-cell-depleted T cells, or PBMCs provided the cDNA or gDNA that served as material.

CDR1 SGHNT and CDR2 YYREEE come from the germline V gene (reference sequence). The CDR3 totals 15 residues. V lost 4 bases to trimming and J lost 8 bases; unmatched junction nucleotides: 6. The Seattle site enrolled patients during active infection and followed them longitudinally. Authors' methods: It was from reference gene primer amplification that nucleated cell counts were estimated. Libraries were prepared by immunoSEQ multiplex PCR; TCRdb keeps only in-frame clonotypes and omits some of them. The V and J calls and clone size are taken from that table; D and trimming were inferred from the DNA. The repertoire holds under 80,000 clones, with roughly 80% as singletons.

The receptor comes from a man aged 55 to 70 with COVID-19, enrolled during active disease. This chain links TRBV5-4 with TRBJ2-1, with 13 bases matching TRBD2. Sequencing was done on a sample of peripheral blood. The CDR3: CASSVGLAGDDEQFF. CDR3 in DNA: TGTGCCAGCAGCGTCGGACTAGCGGGAGATGATGAGCAGTTCTTC.